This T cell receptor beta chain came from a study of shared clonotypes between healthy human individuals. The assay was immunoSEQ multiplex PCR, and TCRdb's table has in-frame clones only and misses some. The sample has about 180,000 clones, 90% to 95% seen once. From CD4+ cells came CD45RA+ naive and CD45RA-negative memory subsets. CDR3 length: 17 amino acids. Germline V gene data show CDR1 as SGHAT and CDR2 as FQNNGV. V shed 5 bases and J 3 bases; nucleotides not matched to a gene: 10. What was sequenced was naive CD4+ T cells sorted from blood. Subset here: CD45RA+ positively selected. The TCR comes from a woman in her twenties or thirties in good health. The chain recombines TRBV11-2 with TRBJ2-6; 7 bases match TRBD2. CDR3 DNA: TGTGCCAGCAGCCGACGGGAGGCGGGAGTTGGGGCCAACGTCCTGACTTTC. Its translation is CASSRREAGVGANVLTF. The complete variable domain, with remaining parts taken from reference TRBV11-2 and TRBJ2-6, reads EAGVAQSPRYKIIEKRQSVAFWCNPISGHATLYWYQQILGQGPKLLIQFQNNGVVDDSQLPKDRFSAERLKGVDSTLKIQPAKLEDSAVYLCASSRREAGVGANVLTFGAGSRLTVL.